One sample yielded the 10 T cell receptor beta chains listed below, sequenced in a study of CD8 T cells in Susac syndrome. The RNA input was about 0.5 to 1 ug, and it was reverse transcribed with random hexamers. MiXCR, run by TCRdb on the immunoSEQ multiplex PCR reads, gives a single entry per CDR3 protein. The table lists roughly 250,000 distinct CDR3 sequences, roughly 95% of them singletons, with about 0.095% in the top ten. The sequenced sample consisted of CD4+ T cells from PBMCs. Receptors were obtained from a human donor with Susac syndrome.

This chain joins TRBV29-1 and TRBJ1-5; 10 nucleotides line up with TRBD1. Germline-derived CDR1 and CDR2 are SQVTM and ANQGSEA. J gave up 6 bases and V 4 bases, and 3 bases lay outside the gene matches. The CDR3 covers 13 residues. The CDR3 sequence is CSVVRDRGQPQHF. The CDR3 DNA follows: TGCAGCGTTGTGAGGGACAGGGGTCAGCCCCAGCATTTT.

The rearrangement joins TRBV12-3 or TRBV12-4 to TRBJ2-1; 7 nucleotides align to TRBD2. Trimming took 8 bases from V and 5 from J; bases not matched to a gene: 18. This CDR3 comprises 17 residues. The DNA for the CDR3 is TGTGCCAGCGTCCGTTGGGCGGGCGGGAGCCAAGACAATGAGCAGTTCTTC. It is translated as CASVRWAGGSQDNEQFF.

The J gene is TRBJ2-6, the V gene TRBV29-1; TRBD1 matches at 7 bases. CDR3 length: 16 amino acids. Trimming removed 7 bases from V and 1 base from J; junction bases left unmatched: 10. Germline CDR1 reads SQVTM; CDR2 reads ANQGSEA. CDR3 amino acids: CSAGTAANSGANVLTF. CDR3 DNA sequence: TGCAGCGCAGGGACAGCGGCAAATTCTGGGGCCAACGTCCTGACTTTC.

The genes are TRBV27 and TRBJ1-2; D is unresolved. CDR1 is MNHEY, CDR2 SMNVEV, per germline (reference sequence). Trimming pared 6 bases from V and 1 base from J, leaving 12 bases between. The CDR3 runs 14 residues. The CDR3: CASSRYRDNYGYTF. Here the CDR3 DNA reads TGTGCCAGCAGCCGATACAGAGATAACTATGGCTACACCTTC.

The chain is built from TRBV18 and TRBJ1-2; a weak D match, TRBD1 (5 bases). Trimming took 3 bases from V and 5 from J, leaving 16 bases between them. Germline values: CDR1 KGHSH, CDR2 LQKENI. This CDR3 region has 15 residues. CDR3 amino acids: CASSPDRSGSYGYTF. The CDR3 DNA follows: TGTGCCAGCTCACCCGATAGGTCAGGGTCATATGGCTACACCTTC.

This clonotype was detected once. CDR3 sequence reads: CASSPDRGLDTQYF. CDR3 DNA: TGTGCCAGCAGTCCGGACAGGGGGCTGGATACGCAGTATTTT. V is TRBV3-1 and J is TRBJ2-3; 11 bases fit TRBD1. Germline V CDR1 and CDR2: LGHDT, YNNKEL (reference sequence). The CDR3 has 14 amino acids. Trimming at V came to 6 bases and at J to 6 bases, leaving 5 bases not matched to a gene.

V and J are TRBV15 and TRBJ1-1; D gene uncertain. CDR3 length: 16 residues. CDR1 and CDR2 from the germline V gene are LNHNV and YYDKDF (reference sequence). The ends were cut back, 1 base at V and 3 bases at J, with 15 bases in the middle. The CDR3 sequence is CATSRGPRGGDTEAFF. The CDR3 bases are TGTGCCACCAGCAGAGGCCCTAGAGGAGGTGACACTGAAGCTTTCTTT. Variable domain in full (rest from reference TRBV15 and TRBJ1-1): DAMVIQNPRYQVTQFGKPVTLSCSQTLNHNVMYWYQQKSSQAPKLLFHYYDKDFNNEADTPDNFQSRRPNTSFCFLDIRSPGLGDTAMYLCATSRGPRGGDTEAFFGQGTRLTVV.

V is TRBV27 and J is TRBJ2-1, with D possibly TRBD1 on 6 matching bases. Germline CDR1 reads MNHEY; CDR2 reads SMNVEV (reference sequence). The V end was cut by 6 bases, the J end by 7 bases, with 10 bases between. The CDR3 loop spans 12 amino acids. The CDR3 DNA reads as TGTGCCAGCAGCCGGACAGAAAATGAGCAGTTCTTC. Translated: CASSRTENEQFF.

The CDR3 here is CASSLAELYEQFF. In DNA form, the CDR3 reads TGCGCCAGCAGCTTGGCCGAGTTATATGAGCAGTTCTTC. The rearrangement joins TRBV5-1 to TRBJ2-1; D not certain. The CDR3 is 13 residues long. CDR1 and CDR2 (germline): SGHRS, YFSETQ. V lost 0 bases to trimming and J lost 8 bases, with 9 bases between them.

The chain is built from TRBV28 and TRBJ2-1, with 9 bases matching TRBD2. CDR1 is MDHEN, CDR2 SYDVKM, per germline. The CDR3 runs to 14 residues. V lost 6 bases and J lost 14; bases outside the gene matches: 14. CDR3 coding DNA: TGTGCCAGCAGATTTACCTTAGCGGGAGAGCTCGAGTTCTTC. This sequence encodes CASRFTLAGELEFF. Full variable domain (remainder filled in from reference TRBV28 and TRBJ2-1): DVKVTQSSRYLVKRTGEKVFLECVQDMDHENMFWYRQDPGLGLRLIYFSYDVKMKEKGDIPEGYSVSREKKERFSLILESASTNQTSMYLCASRFTLAGELEFFGPGTRLTVL.